This T cell receptor (beta chain) is from a study of identical twins. Losses at the gene ends were 4 bases for V and 3 bases for J; bases not matched to a gene: 4. Germline CDR1 and CDR2: LGHDT and YNNKEL (reference sequence). The CDR3 extends over 14 amino acids. In this sample, this clonotype turned up a few times. TCRdb ran MiXCR on the 5' RACE reads and lists one entry per CDR3 protein. The data contain fewer than 900,000 distinct CDR3 sequences, around 20% of them singletons. These sequences were also reported in another study, on T cells expressing NK-cell markers. Per that paper: TCR beta repertoires came from sorted CD3+CD56+NKG2C+, CD3+CD56+NKG2C- and CD3+CD56-NKG2C+ T cells. Among eight sequenced donors, seven carried HCMV seropositivity while one was seronegative.

The sequenced material came from PBMCs. The TCR sequence derives from a woman between 18 and 30 years old in good health. The chain uses TRBV3-1 and TRBJ2-7; 9 bases line up with TRBD2. The CDR3 sequence is CASSRSGSVYEQYF. The CDR3 bases are TGTGCCAGCAGCCGTAGCGGGAGCGTCTACGAGCAGTACTTC.